This T cell receptor (beta chain) was observed in a study of spatial heterogeneity in lung cancer. Time point in this sample: sample taken at primary tumor resection. Sequencing covered unsorted whole RNA taken from tumor, nontumor lung or frozen PBMC. About this clonotype: The junction departs from germline at one end; a sequencing error may be responsible.

The germline CDR1 and CDR2 sequences are SNHLY and FYNNEI. The CDR3 has 11 residues. TCRdb reprocessed the 5' RACE reads via MiXCR and lists one record per CDR3 protein. The sample contains roughly 7,000 distinct CDR3 sequences, around 21% of which appear only once. This TCR came from a female donor with early-stage non-small cell lung cancer. V is TRBV2 and J is TRBJ1-2; D is possibly TRBD1 (5 bases). Sequencing used PBMCs, obtained at surgery. For the CDR3, the DNA is TGTGCCAGCAGTGAACCCGACAGTTCTTCCTTC. It translates to CASSEPDSSSF.